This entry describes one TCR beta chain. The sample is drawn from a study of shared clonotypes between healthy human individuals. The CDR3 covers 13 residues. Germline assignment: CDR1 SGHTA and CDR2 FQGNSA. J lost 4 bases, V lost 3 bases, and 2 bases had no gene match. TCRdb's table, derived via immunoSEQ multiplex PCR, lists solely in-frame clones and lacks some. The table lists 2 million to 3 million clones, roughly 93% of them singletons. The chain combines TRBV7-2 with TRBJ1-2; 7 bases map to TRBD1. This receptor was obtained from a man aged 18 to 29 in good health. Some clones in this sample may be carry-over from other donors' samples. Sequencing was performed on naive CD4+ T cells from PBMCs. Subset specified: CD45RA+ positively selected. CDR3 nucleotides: TGTGCCAGCAGCTTCGGGACAGTCTATGGCTACACCTTC. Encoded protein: CASSFGTVYGYTF.